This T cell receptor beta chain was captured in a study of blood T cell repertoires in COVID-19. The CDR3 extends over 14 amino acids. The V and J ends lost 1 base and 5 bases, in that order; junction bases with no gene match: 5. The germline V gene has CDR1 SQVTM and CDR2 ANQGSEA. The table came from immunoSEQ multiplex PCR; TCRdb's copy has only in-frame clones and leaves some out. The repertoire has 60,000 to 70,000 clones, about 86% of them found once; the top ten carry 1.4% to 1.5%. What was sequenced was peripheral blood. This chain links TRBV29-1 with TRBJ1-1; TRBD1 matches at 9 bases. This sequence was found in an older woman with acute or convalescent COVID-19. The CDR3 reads CSVEVRQGGTEAFF. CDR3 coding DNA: TGCAGCGTTGAAGTACGACAGGGGGGAACTGAAGCTTTCTTT.